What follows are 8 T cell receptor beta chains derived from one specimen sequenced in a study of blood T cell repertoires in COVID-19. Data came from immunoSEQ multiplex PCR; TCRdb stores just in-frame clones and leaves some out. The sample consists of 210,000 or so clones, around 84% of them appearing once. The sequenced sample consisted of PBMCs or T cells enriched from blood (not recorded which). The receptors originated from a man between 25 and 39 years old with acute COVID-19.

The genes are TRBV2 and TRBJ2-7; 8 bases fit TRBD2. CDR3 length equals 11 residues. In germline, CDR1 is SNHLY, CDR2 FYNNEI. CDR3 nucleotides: TGTGGGACTAGCCCCTCGGACGAGCAGTACTTC. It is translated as CGTSPSDEQYF.

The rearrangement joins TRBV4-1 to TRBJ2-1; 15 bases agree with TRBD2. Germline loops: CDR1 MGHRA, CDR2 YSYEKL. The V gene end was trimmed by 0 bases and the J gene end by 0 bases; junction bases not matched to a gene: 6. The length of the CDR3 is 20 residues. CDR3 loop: CASSQDGGLAGGSSYNEQFF. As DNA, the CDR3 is TGCGCCAGCAGCCAAGATGGGGGACTAGCGGGGGGAAGCTCCTACAATGAGCAGTTCTTC.

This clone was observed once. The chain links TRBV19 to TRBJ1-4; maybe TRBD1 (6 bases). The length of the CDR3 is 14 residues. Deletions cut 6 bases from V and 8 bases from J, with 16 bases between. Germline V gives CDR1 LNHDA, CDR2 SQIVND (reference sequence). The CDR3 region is CASRDSVLGEKLFF. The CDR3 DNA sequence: TGTGCCAGTAGGGACAGCGTCCTAGGGGAAAAACTGTTTTTT.

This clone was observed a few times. The CDR3 DNA reads as TGTGCCAGCAGTTTATTATTCGGCGGAGGAATAACTGAAGCTTTCTTT. Its protein product is CASSLLFGGGITEAFF. The chain employs TRBV27 and TRBJ1-1; D is ambiguous. The CDR3 runs to 16 residues. Germline lookup yields CDR1 MNHEY and CDR2 SMNVEV (reference sequence). V dropped 1 base and J dropped 5 bases, with 17 bases sitting between them.

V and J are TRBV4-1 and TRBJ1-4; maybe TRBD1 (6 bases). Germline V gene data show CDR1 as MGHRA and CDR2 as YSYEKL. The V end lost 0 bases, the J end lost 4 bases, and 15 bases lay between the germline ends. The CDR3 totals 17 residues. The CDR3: CASSQEFDRRNNEKLFF. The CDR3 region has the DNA TGCGCCAGCAGCCAAGAGTTTGACAGGCGAAATAATGAAAAACTGTTTTTT.

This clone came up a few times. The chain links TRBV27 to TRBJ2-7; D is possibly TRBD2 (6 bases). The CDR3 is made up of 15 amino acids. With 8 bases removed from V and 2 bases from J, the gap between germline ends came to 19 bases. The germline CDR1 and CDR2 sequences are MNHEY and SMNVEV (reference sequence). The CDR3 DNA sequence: TGTGCCAGCCGGAAAAAAAGGGACTCGGCCTACGAGCAGTACTTC. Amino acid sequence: CASRKKRDSAYEQYF.

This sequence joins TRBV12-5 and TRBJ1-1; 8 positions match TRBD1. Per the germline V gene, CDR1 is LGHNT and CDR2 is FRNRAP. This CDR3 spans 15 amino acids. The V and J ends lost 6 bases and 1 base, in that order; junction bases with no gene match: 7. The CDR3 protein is CASGRQGRANTEAFF. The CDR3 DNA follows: TGTGCTAGTGGAAGACAGGGGAGGGCGAACACTGAAGCTTTCTTT.

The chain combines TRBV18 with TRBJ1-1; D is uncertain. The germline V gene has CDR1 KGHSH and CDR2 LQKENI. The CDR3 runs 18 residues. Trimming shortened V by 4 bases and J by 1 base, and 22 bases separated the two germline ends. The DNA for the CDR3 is TGTGCCAGCTCACTAGAGATCCTGGCAGGAACAACGAACACTGAAGCTTTCTTT. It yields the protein CASSLEILAGTTNTEAFF.